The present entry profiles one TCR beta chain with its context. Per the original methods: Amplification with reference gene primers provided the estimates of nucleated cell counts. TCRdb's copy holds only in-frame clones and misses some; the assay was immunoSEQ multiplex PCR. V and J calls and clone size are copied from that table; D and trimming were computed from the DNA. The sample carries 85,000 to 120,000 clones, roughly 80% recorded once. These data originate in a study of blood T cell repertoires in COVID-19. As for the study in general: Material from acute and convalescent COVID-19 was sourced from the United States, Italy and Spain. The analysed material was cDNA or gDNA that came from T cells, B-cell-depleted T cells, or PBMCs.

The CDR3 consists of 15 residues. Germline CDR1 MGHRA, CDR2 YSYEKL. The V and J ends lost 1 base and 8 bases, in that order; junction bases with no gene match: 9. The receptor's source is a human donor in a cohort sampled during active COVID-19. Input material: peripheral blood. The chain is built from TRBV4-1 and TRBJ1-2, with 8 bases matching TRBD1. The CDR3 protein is CASSQVIFGQGGYTF. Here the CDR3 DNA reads TGCGCCAGCAGCCAAGTAATTTTTGGACAGGGCGGCTACACCTTC.